A selection of T cell receptor beta chains follows, all from one sample in a study of blood T cell repertoires in COVID-19. TCRdb's table, derived via immunoSEQ multiplex PCR, lists solely in-frame clones and lacks some. The sample records 65,000 to 85,000 clones, roughly 84% being singletons. The sample comprised peripheral blood. The receptors stem from a woman aged 18-29 years with acute or convalescent COVID-19. The CDR3 runs from the conserved cysteine through the conserved F or W. The D gene is left open where the match is weak. Clone size is shown for a subset of rows, as once, few, many or a class of expanded clone.

clone_size: -; v_call: TRBV28; d_call: TRBD1; j_call: TRBJ1-1; cdr3_aa: CASSRGQGAVEAFF; cdr3_nt: TGTGCCAGCAGTCGGGGACAGGGGGCGGTTGAAGCTTTCTTT
clone_size: -; v_call: TRBV20-1; d_call: -; j_call: TRBJ2-5; cdr3_aa: CSASGGIETQYF; cdr3_nt: TGCAGTGCTAGTGGAGGGATCGAGACCCAGTACTTC
clone_size: -; v_call: TRBV11-2; d_call: TRBD2; j_call: TRBJ2-1; cdr3_aa: CASSLSSGLAGFDEQFF; cdr3_nt: TGTGCCAGCAGCCTATCCTCGGGACTAGCGGGATTCGATGAGCAGTTCTTC
clone_size: -; v_call: TRBV30; d_call: TRBD1; j_call: TRBJ2-7; cdr3_aa: CAWSHGTGALVQYF; cdr3_nt: TGTGCCTGGAGTCACGGGACAGGGGCCCTCGTGCAGTACTTC
clone_size: -; v_call: TRBV7-2; d_call: -; j_call: TRBJ2-1; cdr3_aa: CASSLHQTALGEQFF; cdr3_nt: TGTGCCAGCAGCCTCCACCAGACTGCTTTGGGTGAGCAGTTCTTC
clone_size: -; v_call: TRBV28; d_call: TRBD1; j_call: TRBJ1-5; cdr3_aa: CASSLTPGQGVQPQHF; cdr3_nt: TGTGCCAGCAGTTTAACCCCGGGACAGGGAGTGCAGCCCCAGCATTTT
clone_size: -; v_call: TRBV10-2; d_call: -; j_call: TRBJ1-2; cdr3_aa: CASSETGRVYYGYTF; cdr3_nt: TGCGCCAGCAGTGAGACTGGGAGGGTCTACTATGGCTACACCTTC
clone_size: -; v_call: TRBV6-5; d_call: TRBD1; j_call: TRBJ1-2; cdr3_aa: CASSSGQGADYGYTF; cdr3_nt: TGTGCCAGCAGTTCGGGACAGGGGGCAGACTATGGCTACACCTTC
clone_size: -; v_call: TRBV5-4; d_call: TRBD2; j_call: TRBJ2-1; cdr3_aa: CASSFWGAGLAVFNEQFF; cdr3_nt: TGTGCCAGCAGCTTCTGGGGGGCAGGACTAGCGGTCTTCAATGAGCAGTTCTTC
clone_size: -; v_call: TRBV30; d_call: -; j_call: TRBJ2-2; cdr3_aa: CAWNNGGGELFF; cdr3_nt: TGTGCCTGGAATAACGGTGGTGGGGAGCTGTTTTTT
clone_size: -; v_call: TRBV3-1/TRBV3-2; d_call: -; j_call: TRBJ2-3; cdr3_aa: CASSHLPLTASADTQYF; cdr3_nt: TGTGCCAGCAGCCATTTACCCTTAACCGCCTCGGCAGATACGCAGTATTTT
clone_size: once; v_call: TRBV7-8; d_call: TRBD1; j_call: TRBJ1-1; cdr3_aa: CASSLAPGGLLTEAFF; cdr3_nt: TGTGCCAGCAGCTTAGCGCCAGGGGGTCTCCTTACTGAAGCTTTCTTT
clone_size: -; v_call: TRBV11-2; d_call: TRBD2; j_call: TRBJ2-7; cdr3_aa: CASSLVSGSKPEQYF; cdr3_nt: TGTGCCAGCAGCTTAGTTAGCGGGAGTAAGCCCGAGCAGTACTTC
clone_size: few; v_call: TRBV6-1; d_call: -; j_call: TRBJ2-7; cdr3_aa: CASSEGPTTFYEQYF; cdr3_nt: TGTGCCAGCAGTGAAGGCCCGACTACTTTCTACGAGCAGTACTTC
clone_size: -; v_call: TRBV5-1; d_call: TRBD1; j_call: TRBJ2-2; cdr3_aa: CASSYGQVAGTGELFF; cdr3_nt: TGCGCCAGCAGCTATGGACAGGTGGCCGGGACCGGGGAGCTGTTTTTT
clone_size: -; v_call: TRBV19; d_call: TRBD2; j_call: TRBJ2-5; cdr3_aa: CASSMSSGGDKETQYF; cdr3_nt: TGTGCCAGTAGTATGTCGAGCGGGGGAGATAAAGAGACCCAGTACTTC
clone_size: -; v_call: TRBV7-6; d_call: -; j_call: TRBJ1-2; cdr3_aa: CASSPVSQGRGYGYTF; cdr3_nt: TGTGCCAGCAGCCCTGTCTCCCAGGGGAGGGGATATGGCTACACCTTC
clone_size: -; v_call: TRBV2; d_call: -; j_call: TRBJ1-2; cdr3_aa: CASSENPGNNYGYTF; cdr3_nt: TGTGCCAGCAGTGAAAATCCGGGGAATAACTATGGCTACACCTTC
clone_size: -; v_call: TRBV6-5; d_call: -; j_call: TRBJ1-1; cdr3_aa: CASNLDGAGTEAFF; cdr3_nt: TGTGCCAGCAACCTTGACGGCGCAGGGACTGAAGCTTTCTTT
clone_size: -; v_call: TRBV6-5; d_call: TRBD2; j_call: TRBJ2-1; cdr3_aa: CASKSGGNNNEQFF; cdr3_nt: TGTGCCAGCAAAAGCGGGGGGAATAACAATGAGCAGTTCTTC